The 28 T cell receptor beta chains in this list originate from one sample, sequenced in a study of T-cell memory formation after mild COVID-19. TCRdb re-called the 5' RACE reads with MiXCR, one entry per CDR3 protein. This sample has about 200,000 distinct CDR3 sequences, with around 8.8% found just once. The specimen sequenced was PBMCs or a T cell subset sorted from them (not recorded which). These receptors came from a young man who had mild COVID-19 (a few samples of this study predate the infection). Cell type and time point are not known.

This clonotype was counted only a few times. The chain has TRBV18 and TRBJ1-1, with D unresolved. The CDR3 contains 13 residues. Germline V gene lookup returns CDR1 KGHSH and CDR2 LQKENI. V was trimmed by 5 bases and J by 0 bases, leaving 7 bases between them. This chain's CDR3 is CASSSDMNTEAFF. The CDR3 nucleotides read TGTGCCAGCTCATCAGACATGAACACTGAAGCTTTCTTT.

The rearrangement joins TRBV4-3 to TRBJ1-2, with D tentatively TRBD1 (6 bases). Trimming shortened V by 6 bases and J by 2 bases, and 16 bases separated the two germline ends. Germline lookup yields CDR1 LGHNA and CDR2 YSLEER. CDR3 size: 15 residues. CDR3 coding DNA: TGCGCCAGCAGGAAGGGACTGGACAGCAACTATGGCTACACCTTC. Residues: CASRKGLDSNYGYTF.

The chain recombines TRBV6-5 with TRBJ2-6, with no clear D. V shed 0 bases and J shed 1 base, with 4 bases lying between them. Germline V CDR1 and CDR2: MNHEY, SVGAGI. The CDR3 has 15 amino acids. The CDR3 sequence: CASSYSASGANVLTF. The CDR3 nucleotides read TGTGCCAGCAGTTACTCGGCGTCTGGGGCCAACGTCCTGACTTTC.

This clonotype was detected ten times or more. The chain carries TRBV5-1 and TRBJ2-7; D remains ambiguous. The ends were cut back, 2 bases at V and 4 bases at J, with 13 bases in the middle. In germline, CDR1 is SGHRS, CDR2 YFSETQ. The CDR3 runs to 14 residues. The CDR3 spells CASSLSPGQYEQYV. CDR3 nucleotide sequence: TGCGCCAGCAGCTTAAGTCCCGGGCAGTACGAGCAGTACGTC.

The gene calls are TRBV4-1 and TRBJ2-2, with D maybe TRBD2 (5 bases). The germline V gene has CDR1 MGHRA and CDR2 YSYEKL. With 0 bases removed from V and 6 bases from J, the gap between germline ends came to 14 bases. This CDR3 spans 16 amino acids. CDR3 region: CASSQEAPSYPGELFF. The DNA for the CDR3 is TGCGCCAGCAGCCAAGAGGCCCCTAGCTATCCCGGGGAGCTGTTTTTT.

This clonotype was found a few times. The CDR3 spells CASSLTGGGVEKLFF. In DNA form, the CDR3 reads TGTGCCAGCAGCTTAACAGGGGGCGGTGTTGAAAAACTGTTTTTT. This chain joins TRBV5-4 and TRBJ1-4; 9 nucleotides align to TRBD1. The CDR3 runs 15 residues. Germline assignment: CDR1 SGHNT and CDR2 YYREEE (reference sequence). The trim removed 2 bases at V and 7 bases at J, leaving 6 bases unmatched. Full variable domain (outside the CDR3, taken from reference TRBV5-4 and TRBJ1-4): ETGVTQSPTHLIKTRGQQVTLRCSSQSGHNTVSWYQQALGQGPQFIFQYYREEENGRGNFPPRFSGLQFPNYSSELNVNALELDDSALYLCASSLTGGGVEKLFFGSGTQLSVL.

This clonotype was observed a handful of times. The J gene is TRBJ1-1, the V gene TRBV7-8; the D is unclear. Germline CDR1 reads SGHVS; CDR2 reads FQNEAQ. The CDR3 consists of 10 residues. The V gene lost 0 bases and the J gene lost 7 bases, with 0 bases spanning the gap. In DNA form, the CDR3 reads TGTGCCAGCAGCTTAGCTGAAGCTTTCTTT. Amino acid sequence: CASSLAEAFF.

The sample holds a few counts of this clonotype. The CDR3 reads CSAPLGALGDLNEQFF. Written as DNA, the CDR3 is TGCAGTGCTCCCTTAGGTGCTTTGGGGGACCTCAATGAGCAGTTCTTC. The chain joins TRBV20-1 to TRBJ2-1; TRBD1 or TRBD2 may be the D gene (5 bases each). Germline V gene sequence: CDR1 DFQATT, CDR2 SNEGSKA (reference sequence). The CDR3 consists of 16 residues. Deletions cut 5 bases from V and 6 bases from J, with 23 bases between.

Turning to this clonotype: The CDR3 does not end in the conserved phenylalanine or tryptophan, so this is likely a read error. The rearrangement links TRBV11-2 to TRBJ2-2; 9 bases agree with TRBD1. The CDR3 has 15 amino acids. The ends lost 4 bases at V and 7 bases at J; junction bases unmatched: 7. CDR1 SGHAT and CDR2 FQNNGV come from the germline V gene. In nucleotides, the CDR3 is TGTGCCAGCAGCTACTGGGGACAGGGTGTCGGGGAGCTGTTTTCT. As protein: CASSYWGQGVGELFS.

The table lists this clonotype with a few counts. This chain uses TRBV4-3 with TRBJ2-1; 9 nucleotides agree with TRBD1. With V trimmed by 0 bases and J by 4 bases, 4 bases remained unmatched. Germline assignment: CDR1 LGHNA and CDR2 YSLEER. The CDR3 contains 16 residues. CDR3 amino acids: CASSQEGQGRYNEQFF. DNA for the CDR3: TGCGCCAGCAGCCAAGAGGGACAGGGACGGTACAATGAGCAGTTCTTC.

This clonotype was observed a few times. This chain connects TRBV28 to TRBJ1-3; D unresolved. Trimming left V 2 bases short and J 8 bases short, with 13 bases between. The germline V gene has CDR1 MDHEN and CDR2 SYDVKM. This CDR3 is 14 amino acids long. CDR3 in amino acids: CASSLRFVRDTIYF. The DNA for the CDR3 is TGTGCCAGCAGTTTAAGGTTCGTCCGAGACACCATATATTTT.

This chain connects TRBV12-3 or TRBV12-4 to TRBJ2-2; 9 nucleotides line up with TRBD2. The CDR3 totals 16 residues. The V gene end was trimmed by 1 base and the J gene end by 3 bases; junction bases not matched to a gene: 3. CDR3 sequence: CASSLGGGADTGELFF. CDR3 DNA sequence: TGTGCCAGCAGTTTAGGCGGGGGGGCCGACACCGGGGAGCTGTTTTTT.

The table lists this clonotype with a few counts. This chain joins TRBV4-3 and TRBJ2-3; the match to TRBD2 covers 10 bases. Germline V gives CDR1 LGHNA, CDR2 YSLEER. This CDR3 region has 17 residues. J was trimmed by 6 bases and V by 0 bases; bases with no gene match: 9. CDR3 protein: CASSQDTSGGAMDTQYF. The CDR3 region has the DNA TGCGCCAGCAGCCAAGATACCAGCGGGGGGGCCATGGATACGCAGTATTTT.

This chain links TRBV5-1 with TRBJ1-1, with TRBD1 matching 9 bases. This CDR3 region has 15 residues. Trimming took 0 bases from V and 6 from J; bases not matched to a gene: 6. The germline V gene has CDR1 SGHRS and CDR2 YFSETQ. The CDR3 loop reads CASSLEGQGGAEAFF. The CDR3 DNA reads TGCGCCAGCAGCTTGGAGGGACAGGGAGGCGCTGAAGCTTTCTTT.

In its sample, this clonotype was seen many times. This chain joins TRBV18 and TRBJ2-5, with no clear D. The length of the CDR3 is 12 residues. The germline V gene has CDR1 KGHSH and CDR2 LQKENI. V gave up 5 bases and J gave up 0 bases, with 4 bases separating them. The CDR3 coding sequence is TGTGCCAGCTCATACGACCAAGAGACCCAGTACTTC. Encoded protein: CASSYDQETQYF.

V usage is TRBV5-1 and J usage is TRBJ1-2; TRBD1 matches at 9 bases. Trimming removed 1 base from V and 8 bases from J; junction bases left unmatched: 6. Germline V gene sequence: CDR1 SGHRS, CDR2 YFSETQ. The CDR3 length is 14 residues. Written as DNA, the CDR3 is TGCGCCAGCAGCTTGTCCGGGACAGGGAAAGGCTACACCTTC. Its translation is CASSLSGTGKGYTF.

This clonotype was observed a few times. J is TRBJ2-7 and V is TRBV2; D is unclear. V dropped 2 bases and J dropped 9 bases, with 11 bases sitting between them. Germline CDR1 is SNHLY and CDR2 is FYNNEI. The CDR3 sequence is 12 residues long. The CDR3 coding sequence is TGTGCCAGCAGTGAATCGGGTTTGGGGCAGTACGTC. It encodes CASSESGLGQYV.

In this sample, this clonotype turned up a few times. The chain recombines TRBV6-6 with TRBJ2-2; 7 nucleotides agree with TRBD1. The CDR3 is made up of 15 amino acids. V gave up 2 bases and J gave up 2 bases; unmatched junction bases: 2. In germline, CDR1 is MNHNY, CDR2 SVGAGI (reference sequence). CDR3 coding DNA: TGTGCCAGCAGTTACCGGACAGGCAACACCGGGGAGCTGTTTTTT. Translated, it gives CASSYRTGNTGELFF.

Many counts were recorded for this clonotype. The chain employs TRBV15 and TRBJ2-5; the match to TRBD2 covers 7 bases. The CDR3 consists of 17 residues. V was clipped by 0 bases and J by 3 bases; unmatched bases: 10. The germline V gene has CDR1 LNHNV and CDR2 YYDKDF (reference sequence). DNA for the CDR3: TGTGCCACCAGCAGAGATTGGGCTAGCGGAGCCAAAGAGACCCAGTACTTC. Translation gives CATSRDWASGAKETQYF.

This chain uses TRBV5-6 with TRBJ1-2; 10 bases map to TRBD1. The trim removed 2 bases at V and 6 bases at J, leaving 7 bases unmatched. Germline V gene sequence: CDR1 SGHDT, CDR2 YYEEEE. This CDR3 contains 15 residues. The CDR3 sequence: CASSFRDRGLNGYTF. The CDR3 region has the DNA TGTGCCAGCAGCTTCCGGGACAGGGGATTAAATGGCTACACCTTC.

The V call is TRBV4-1, the J call TRBJ2-1; D ambiguous. CDR1 and CDR2 from the germline V gene are MGHRA and YSYEKL. There are 18 residues in the CDR3. V lost 0 bases, J lost 1 base, and 16 bases lay in between. The CDR3 region has the DNA TGCGCCAGCAGCCAAGAGGTCAGGTCGTTTATTTCCTACAATGAGCAGTTCTTC. Its protein is CASSQEVRSFISYNEQFF.

This clonotype has a count of ten or more. The rearrangement joins TRBV11-2 to TRBJ2-1; 7 bases fit TRBD2. The germline CDR1 and CDR2 sequences are SGHAT and FQNNGV. Trimming removed 6 bases from V and 8 bases from J; junction bases left unmatched: 10. This CDR3 has 14 amino acids. For the CDR3, the DNA is TGTGCCAGCAGTTATGCGACTAGCCCCCATGAGCAGTTCTTC. It encodes CASSYATSPHEQFF.

This clonotype was detected a few times. The chain uses TRBV7-9 and TRBJ1-1; 12 nucleotides match TRBD1. Trimming at V came to 5 bases and at J to 3 bases, leaving 16 bases not matched to a gene. CDR3 length equals 19 residues. Germline lookup yields CDR1 SEHNR and CDR2 FQNEAQ (reference sequence). CDR3 in DNA: TGTGCCAGCAGCCTAAGAGCCCGGGACAGGGGGCATATGCACACTGAAGCTTTCTTT. Residues: CASSLRARDRGHMHTEAFF.

This clonotype was counted many times. This chain links TRBV7-2 with TRBJ2-3; D perhaps matches TRBD1 (5 bases). The CDR3 spans 16 residues. Germline V CDR1 and CDR2: SGHTA, FQGNSA. Trimming removed 6 bases from V and 2 bases from J, with 18 bases in between. CDR3 DNA: TGTGCCAGCAGACCATTGCCACAGGTATCCACAGATACGCAGTATTTT. Protein sequence: CASRPLPQVSTDTQYF.

This clonotype has a count of ten or more. This chain joins TRBV6-2 or TRBV6-3 and TRBJ2-1; D is uncertain. Germline V CDR1 and CDR2: MNHEY, SVGEGT. V lost 8 bases and J 0 bases, leaving 8 bases between the germline ends. This CDR3 spans 13 amino acids. DNA of the CDR3: TGTGCCAGCGTTCTCAGCTCCTACAATGAGCAGTTCTTC. This gives the protein CASVLSSYNEQFF.

This clonotype was seen only a few times. The CDR3 DNA reads TGCGCCAGCAGCCAGGGCGGGAGCTTCTATGGCTACACCTTC. It specifies CASSQGGSFYGYTF. The chain recombines TRBV4-1 with TRBJ1-2; D unresolved. CDR3 size: 14 residues. The germline V gene has CDR1 MGHRA and CDR2 YSYEKL. V lost 3 bases to trimming and J lost 4 bases, with 12 bases between them.

This clonotype came up a few times. The genes are TRBV2 and TRBJ2-1; 12 positions agree with TRBD2. V was pared by 6 bases and J by 5 bases, with 2 bases of the junction left unmatched. The germline V gene encodes CDR1 SNHLY and CDR2 FYNNEI. The CDR3 is made up of 14 amino acids. The CDR3 DNA reads TGTGCCAGCAGGCGACTAGCGGGGGACAATGAGCAGTTCTTC. Its translation is CASRRLAGDNEQFF.

The rearrangement links TRBV20-1 to TRBJ2-7; the match to TRBD1 covers 9 bases. The CDR3 spans 14 residues. CDR1 and CDR2 (germline): DFQATT, SNEGSKA (reference sequence). The V and J ends lost 6 bases and 0 bases, in that order; junction bases with no gene match: 6. The chain's CDR3 is CSALTGGNSYEQYF. CDR3 DNA sequence: TGCAGTGCCTTGACAGGGGGAAACTCCTACGAGCAGTACTTC.